What follows are 28 T cell receptor beta chains derived from one specimen sequenced in a study of CD8+ T cells in alopecia areata. Following extraction, RNA underwent reverse transcription to cDNA, which served as the sequencing template. Only in-frame clones appear in the TCRdb table, and some are missing; sequencing was by immunoSEQ multiplex PCR. Among some 200,000 clones, approximately 59% were seen once, and the ten largest hold approximately 14%. The sequences come from CD4+ T cells sorted from blood, collected at week 0. These receptors were taken from a human donor with alopecia areata.

The V call is TRBV6-6, the J call TRBJ2-7; D is uncertain. V was shortened by 6 bases and J by 0 bases, with 15 bases between the two germline ends. The germline V gene encodes CDR1 MNHNY and CDR2 SVGAGI (reference sequence). The CDR3 is 15 residues long. The CDR3 sequence: CASSSRGLSSYEQYF. CDR3 coding DNA: TGTGCCAGCAGCTCCCGTGGGCTAAGCTCCTACGAGCAGTACTTC.

The rearrangement uses TRBV29-1 and TRBJ2-7; 9 nucleotides agree with TRBD1. The CDR3 spans 13 residues. Germline values: CDR1 SQVTM, CDR2 ANQGSEA. V lost 1 base to trimming and J lost 2 bases; unmatched junction nucleotides: 0. The CDR3 spells CSVEGTGAYEQYF. In DNA, the CDR3 is TGCAGCGTTGAAGGGACAGGGGCCTACGAGCAGTACTTC.

The chain has TRBV30 and TRBJ1-5; D possibly corresponds to TRBD1 (5 bases). V was trimmed by 3 bases and J by 6 bases, leaving 12 bases between them. Germline loops: CDR1 GTSNPN, CDR2 SVGIG (reference sequence). The CDR3 is made up of 13 amino acids. CDR3: CAWRGLAGQPQHF. The CDR3 DNA reads TGTGCCTGGAGGGGACTGGCGGGTCAGCCCCAGCATTTT.

The rearrangement uses TRBV30 and TRBJ1-6; D unclear. The CDR3 is 12 amino acids. V dropped 3 bases and J dropped 7 bases, with 7 bases sitting between them. Germline V gene data show CDR1 as GTSNPN and CDR2 as SVGIG (reference sequence). The CDR3 region has the DNA TGTGCCTGGAGGCAAATAAATTCACCCCTCCACTTT. Its translation is CAWRQINSPLHF.

This chain links TRBV10-3 with TRBJ2-1, with 10 bases matching TRBD1. With V trimmed by 6 bases and J by 7 bases, 6 bases remained unmatched. CDR1 ENHRY and CDR2 SYGVKD come from the germline V gene. The CDR3 is made up of 14 amino acids. The CDR3 reads CAISRDRGMNEQFF. In DNA form, the CDR3 reads TGTGCCATCAGCCGGGACAGGGGCATGAATGAGCAGTTCTTC.

V is TRBV18 and J is TRBJ1-6, with D tentatively TRBD1 (5 bases). In germline, CDR1 is KGHSH, CDR2 LQKENI. The CDR3 extends over 15 amino acids. V was pared by 6 bases and J by 8 bases, with 17 bases between. CDR3 DNA sequence: TGTGCCAGCTCCACCGGGGCTGGGGTCGATTCACCCCTCCACTTT. Translation: CASSTGAGVDSPLHF.

This chain uses TRBV20-1 with TRBJ1-1; D gene uncertain. CDR1 is DFQATT and CDR2 is SNEGSKA in the germline V gene (reference sequence). The V gene lost 6 bases and the J gene lost 0 bases, with 5 bases spanning the gap. This CDR3 contains 11 residues. The CDR3 reads CSARVNTEAFF. The CDR3 nucleotides are TGCAGTGCACGAGTGAACACTGAAGCTTTCTTT.

The chain uses TRBV4-1 and TRBJ2-1; D is unresolved. This CDR3 contains 12 residues. CDR1 MGHRA and CDR2 YSYEKL come from the germline V gene. Trimming shortened V by 3 bases and J by 8 bases, and 8 bases separated the two germline ends. The CDR3 DNA is TGCGCCAGCAGCCATGCATGGGATGAGCAGTTCTTC. This gives the protein CASSHAWDEQFF.

This rearrangement joins TRBV4-2 to TRBJ1-5; a possible D gene is TRBD1 (5 bases). The germline V gene encodes CDR1 LGHNA and CDR2 YNFKEQ. V was trimmed by 4 bases and J by 4 bases, leaving 20 bases between them. This CDR3 contains 17 residues. CDR3 protein: CASSPQRDGHLNQPQHF. CDR3 nucleotides: TGTGCCAGCAGCCCCCAGCGGGACGGTCACCTTAATCAGCCCCAGCATTTT.

On this clone itself: Distinct nucleotide sequences in the sample also encode this CDR3. The rearrangement links TRBV6-5 to TRBJ1-5; D is ambiguous. The V gene lost 0 bases and the J gene lost 6 bases, with 6 bases spanning the gap. CDR1 and CDR2 (germline): MNHEY, SVGAGI. CDR3 length: 13 residues. The CDR3 bases are TGTGCCAGCAGTTACTCGATTGGTCAGCCCCAGCATTTT. It translates to CASSYSIGQPQHF.

This chain's CDR3 is CAIRAGESNEQYF. The CDR3 nucleotides are TGTGCCATCAGAGCAGGGGAAAGCAACGAGCAGTACTTC. The chain has TRBV10-3 and TRBJ2-7; tentatively, D is TRBD1 (6 bases). The CDR3 length is 13 residues. V lost 6 bases and J lost 5, with 14 bases in between. Germline V lookup: CDR1 ENHRY, CDR2 SYGVKD.

This clone was detected a few times. The rearrangement joins TRBV29-1 to TRBJ1-3; D may be TRBD1 (5 bases). Between the trimmed V and J ends, which lost 6 bases and 1 base, there was a span of 7 bases. CDR3 length: 12 amino acids. Germline V gene lookup returns CDR1 SQVTM and CDR2 ANQGSEA. The chain's CDR3 is CSVRASGNTIYF. The CDR3 bases are TGCAGCGTCAGGGCGTCTGGAAACACCATATATTTT.

The genes are TRBV30 and TRBJ1-5; possibly TRBD1 for D (6 bases). Trimming cost V 0 bases and J 2 bases, with 11 bases left between them. The CDR3 has 15 residues. Germline CDR1 and CDR2: GTSNPN and SVGIG (reference sequence). The CDR3 DNA is TGTGCCTGGAGTGTAGGGGGAGGGGGCAATCAGCCCCAGCATTTT. This gives the protein CAWSVGGGGNQPQHF.

J is TRBJ2-5 and V is TRBV19; D unclear. The V gene's germline CDR1 is LNHDA and CDR2 SQIVND (reference sequence). The CDR3 totals 13 residues. V was pared by 5 bases and J by 1 base, with 8 bases between. The CDR3 sequence is CASSRTTQETQYF. The CDR3, as DNA: TGTGCCAGTAGTCGGACGACCCAAGAGACCCAGTACTTC.

This clone was observed many times. The genes are TRBV7-9 and TRBJ2-1; the match to TRBD2 covers 7 bases. V was clipped by 5 bases and J by 10 bases; unmatched bases: 11. CDR1 is SEHNR and CDR2 is FQNEAQ in the germline V gene (reference sequence). The CDR3 has 14 amino acids. CDR3 nucleotide sequence: TGTGCCAGCAGCCCCGGGGGAGGGTCACGGGAGCAGTTCTTC. Encoded protein: CASSPGGGSREQFF.

The rearrangement joins TRBV7-9 to TRBJ2-3, with D unclear. The CDR3 consists of 15 residues. Trimming pared 1 base from V and 0 bases from J, leaving 8 bases between. The germline gives CDR1 SEHNR, CDR2 FQNEAQ (reference sequence). Here the CDR3 reads CASSLDGTSTDTQYF. As DNA, the CDR3 is TGTGCCAGCAGCTTAGACGGAACTAGCACAGATACGCAGTATTTT.

The rearrangement links TRBV25-1 to TRBJ1-2; 9 bases are shared with TRBD1. Germline V gene sequence: CDR1 MGHDK, CDR2 SYGVNS. Trimming at V came to 6 bases and at J to 8 bases, leaving 13 bases not matched to a gene. The CDR3 consists of 15 residues. The CDR3: CASSGAGTGSWGYTF. For the CDR3, the DNA is TGTGCCAGCAGCGGGGCCGGGACAGGGAGTTGGGGCTACACCTTC.

This rearrangement joins TRBV27 to TRBJ1-2; a weak D match, TRBD1 (6 bases). Trimming removed 3 bases at V and 1 base at J, with 12 bases between. The CDR3 runs to 15 residues. Per germline, CDR1 MNHEY and CDR2 SMNVEV (reference sequence). CDR3 sequence (DNA): TGTGCCAGCAGTTTGGTAAACAGGGTTAACTATGGCTACACCTTC. Its protein product is CASSLVNRVNYGYTF.

The V call is TRBV6-5, the J call TRBJ1-5; D gene uncertain. Germline V lookup: CDR1 MNHEY, CDR2 SVGAGI. The CDR3 spans 15 residues. Trimming stripped 5 bases from V and 3 bases from J, with 14 bases between. CDR3 in amino acids: CASSRSGIINQPQHF. The CDR3 DNA reads TGTGCCAGCAGTCGGTCCGGGATTATCAATCAGCCCCAGCATTTT.

The chain employs TRBV6-6 and TRBJ1-6; no clear D gene. V was clipped by 0 bases and J by 14 bases, with 11 bases between them. The germline gives CDR1 MNHNY, CDR2 SVGAGI (reference sequence). The CDR3 is made up of 13 amino acids. The CDR3 DNA follows: TGTGCCAGCAGTTACTCCGGCCCTTCGGCCCTCCACTTT. It yields the protein CASSYSGPSALHF.

For this clone: Different DNA sequences within this sample yield the same CDR3. V gene TRBV5-6 combines with J gene TRBJ2-5, with D unresolved. Per the germline V gene, CDR1 is SGHDT and CDR2 is YYEEEE. V lost 1 base and J 2 bases, leaving 0 bases between the germline ends. The CDR3 is 11 amino acids. The CDR3 region has the DNA TGTGCCAGCAGCTTGCAAGAGACCCAGTACTTC. It codes for CASSLQETQYF.

The chain uses TRBV5-1 and TRBJ2-7; 15 bases line up with TRBD2. The CDR3 spans 16 residues. CDR1 is SGHRS and CDR2 is YFSETQ in the germline V gene. J was trimmed by 2 bases and V by 4 bases; bases with no gene match: 4. The CDR3: CASSPRTSGGAYEQYF. The CDR3 DNA reads TGCGCCAGCAGCCCCAGGACTAGCGGGGGGGCCTACGAGCAGTACTTC.

The chain employs TRBV6-5 and TRBJ2-2, with D hard to call. Per germline, CDR1 MNHEY and CDR2 SVGAGI. This CDR3 has 13 residues. Trimming removed 6 bases from V and 4 bases from J, with 9 bases in between. The CDR3 DNA reads as TGTGCCAGCAGCCGAACTATCACCGGGGAGCTGTTTTTT. Translating gives CASSRTITGELFF.

This chain connects TRBV30 to TRBJ1-1; D is ambiguous. CDR1 is GTSNPN and CDR2 is SVGIG in the germline V gene (reference sequence). Trimming removed 0 bases from V and 8 bases from J, with 7 bases in between. The CDR3 has 11 residues. CDR3 protein: CAWSVVLEAFF. Written as DNA, the CDR3 is TGTGCCTGGAGTGTAGTTTTGGAAGCTTTCTTT.

A single count supports this clone. The chain recombines TRBV4-2 with TRBJ1-2; D may be TRBD1 (6 bases). Germline CDR1 reads LGHNA; CDR2 reads YNFKEQ. V was pared by 2 bases and J by 1 base, with 11 bases between. This CDR3 comprises 15 residues. The CDR3 region has the DNA TGTGCCAGCAGCCAATGGGCGGACAGTAACTATGGCTACACCTTC. Translation gives CASSQWADSNYGYTF.

This clone was found a few times. The rearrangement uses TRBV19 and TRBJ1-5; D not certain. CDR1 LNHDA and CDR2 SQIVND come from the germline V gene (reference sequence). The CDR3 loop spans 12 amino acids. V dropped 7 bases and J dropped 9 bases, with 13 bases sitting between them. The chain's CDR3 is CASNSGVGPQHF. The CDR3 nucleotides are TGTGCCAGTAATTCGGGAGTTGGGCCCCAGCATTTT.

The chain is built from TRBV5-1 and TRBJ2-4, with D possibly TRBD2 on 5 matching bases. With 4 bases removed from V and 0 bases from J, the gap between germline ends came to 14 bases. Germline loops: CDR1 SGHRS, CDR2 YFSETQ. This CDR3 contains 16 residues. The CDR3 protein is CASSNGEILAKNIQYF. Here the CDR3 DNA reads TGCGCCAGCAGCAACGGGGAGATACTAGCCAAAAACATTCAGTACTTC.

This rearrangement joins TRBV5-6 to TRBJ2-4; D assignment may be TRBD1 or TRBD2 (7 bases each). The CDR3 is made up of 17 amino acids. CDR1 SGHDT and CDR2 YYEEEE come from the germline V gene. V gave up 1 base and J gave up 1 base, with 15 bases separating them. In nucleotides, the CDR3 is TGTGCCAGCAGCTTGAGGGAGGGGGCTTTGGCCAAAAACATTCAGTACTTC. It codes for CASSLREGALAKNIQYF.